This T cell receptor (beta chain) was captured by sequencing in a study of CD8+ T cells in alopecia areata. Findings and limits, study-wide: Scalp sequencing also captures normal skin's resident alphabeta T cells. Lesional scalp, notably in alopecia totalis/universalis, had clonality above that of normal scalp.

RNA, once extracted, was reverse transcribed into cDNA for use as the sequencing template. TCRdb's copy holds only in-frame clones and misses some; the assay was immunoSEQ multiplex PCR. Among tens of thousands of clones listed, just over 45% were seen once. Indicated treatment: oral pan-JAK inhibitor, 5-10 mg twice daily. This clone showed up just a few times. The antigen is not known. The germline gives CDR1 SGHDT, CDR2 YYEEEE. The CDR3 runs 14 residues. Trimming shortened V by 4 bases and J by 1 base, and 8 bases separated the two germline ends. This chain uses TRBV5-6 with TRBJ2-2; D remains unclear. This TCR was sampled from a human donor with alopecia areata. Sequencing was performed on CD8+ T cells sorted from blood, taken between weeks 36 and 40, from a patient treated with tofacitinib. The CDR3 nucleotides read TGTGCCAGCAGCCCGGAAAGGAACACCGGGGAGCTGTTTTTT. This gives the protein CASSPERNTGELFF.